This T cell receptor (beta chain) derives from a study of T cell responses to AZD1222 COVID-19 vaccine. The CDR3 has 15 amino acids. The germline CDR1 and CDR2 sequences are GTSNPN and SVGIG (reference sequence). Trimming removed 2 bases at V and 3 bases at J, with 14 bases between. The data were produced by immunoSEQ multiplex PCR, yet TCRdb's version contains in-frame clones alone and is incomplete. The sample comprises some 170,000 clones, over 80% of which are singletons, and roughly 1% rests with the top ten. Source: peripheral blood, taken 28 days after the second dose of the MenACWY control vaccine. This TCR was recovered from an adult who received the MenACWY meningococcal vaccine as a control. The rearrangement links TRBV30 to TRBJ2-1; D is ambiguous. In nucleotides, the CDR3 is TGTGCCTGGAGTAGCAGCGCCGCGTTCTACAATGAGCAGTTCTTC. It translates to CAWSSSAAFYNEQFF.